A single sample gave rise to the 7 T cell receptor beta chains below, sequenced in a study of cytomegalovirus exposure and HLA in healthy donors (dated by TCRdb to about 2017). The library was built by means of the immunoSEQ multiplex PCR assay. For the multiplex PCR, a mixture combining 60 forward primers for TCR Vbeta segments and 13 reverse primers for TCR Jbeta segments was used. TCRdb obtained this table from immuneACCESS and retained in-frame rearrangements with V and J assigned. These tables miss some clones; where compared with another copy, unresolved V genes account for less than half of the shortfall, and the remainder is unexplained. The sample table contains under 150,000 clones; only one count was recorded for 78% of them. The ten top clones hold 6.2% of the sample. The sequenced material came from PBMCs. These receptors were obtained from a woman aged 40 to 55 in good health and CMV-seropositive.

The rearrangement links TRBV19 to TRBJ2-7, with 9 bases fitting TRBD2. The trim removed 4 bases at V and 4 bases at J, leaving 11 bases unmatched. Germline V gives CDR1 LNHDA, CDR2 SQIVND (reference sequence). The CDR3 spans 16 residues. Here the CDR3 DNA reads TGTGCCAGTAGTACCCCGGTGGGTAGCGGGAGATACGAGCAGTACTTC. It is translated as CASSTPVGSGRYEQYF.

V gene TRBV27 combines with J gene TRBJ2-3, with D maybe TRBD2 (6 bases). This CDR3 has 12 amino acids. The ends were cut back, 6 bases at V and 7 bases at J, with 11 bases in the middle. Germline CDR1 reads MNHEY; CDR2 reads SMNVEV (reference sequence). This CDR3 reads CASSRAGNTQYF. CDR3 sequence (DNA): TGTGCCAGCAGCCGGGCGGGAAATACGCAGTATTTT.

The genes are TRBV7-8 and TRBJ1-5; D not resolved. This CDR3 has 13 residues. The V and J ends lost 0 bases and 9 bases respectively, with 9 bases between them. In germline, CDR1 is SGHVS, CDR2 FQNEAQ. CDR3 bases: TGTGCCAGCAGCTTAGCGCGCGGGTGGCCCCAGCATTTT. Its protein is CASSLARGWPQHF.

This clone has a single count. The chain is built from TRBV28 and TRBJ2-7; 13 nucleotides align to TRBD2. The CDR3 extends over 15 amino acids. Trimming cost V 3 bases and J 5 bases; bases outside gene matches: 4. Germline values: CDR1 MDHEN, CDR2 SYDVKM. The CDR3 DNA sequence: TGTGCCAGCAGTTTGGGACTAGCGGGGACCCACGAGCAGTACTTC. Translated, it gives CASSLGLAGTHEQYF.

The V and J genes are TRBV6-6 and TRBJ2-7; 8 nucleotides agree with TRBD2. CDR1 is MNHNY, CDR2 SVGAGI, per germline (reference sequence). This CDR3 spans 15 amino acids. Unmatched junction bases numbered 4, after V lost 0 bases and J lost 3 bases. The CDR3: CASSYSRREDYEQYF. CDR3 DNA sequence: TGTGCCAGCAGTTACTCGAGGCGGGAGGACTACGAGCAGTACTTC.

The chain combines TRBV29-1 with TRBJ2-7; 8 nucleotides line up with TRBD1. The junction had 9 bases not matched to a gene; V was cut back by 3 bases and J by 2 bases. From germline, CDR1 is SQVTM and CDR2 ANQGSEA. The CDR3 extends over 15 amino acids. CDR3 loop: CSVDNPTGDTYEQYF. The CDR3, as DNA: TGCAGCGTTGATAATCCGACAGGGGACACCTACGAGCAGTACTTC.

The chain has TRBV4-1 and TRBJ2-1; 16 positions agree with TRBD2. CDR3 length equals 17 residues. In germline, CDR1 is MGHRA, CDR2 YSYEKL. Unmatched junction bases numbered 6, after V lost 3 bases and J lost 7 bases. The DNA for the CDR3 is TGCGCCAGCAGCCAGGGACTAGCGGGAGGGTTGCGGAATGAGCAGTTCTTC. Translation gives CASSQGLAGGLRNEQFF.